The 10 T cell receptor beta chains presented below share a single source sample, sequenced in a study of blood T cell repertoires in COVID-19. The data were produced by immunoSEQ multiplex PCR, yet TCRdb's version contains in-frame clones alone and is incomplete. The sample records roughly 400,000 clones, 90% being singletons. The sequencing sample was made of PBMCs or T cells enriched from blood (not recorded which). Source of these receptors: a man younger than 30 who had recovered from COVID-19.

The chain has TRBV7-9 and TRBJ1-4; D gene ambiguous. This CDR3 is built from 13 residues. Trimming pared 8 bases from V and 8 bases from J, leaving 15 bases between. Germline V gene lookup returns CDR1 SEHNR and CDR2 FQNEAQ (reference sequence). The DNA of the CDR3 is TGTGCCAGCGTCGTGGGAGGCACAGAAAAACTGTTTTTT. Its protein is CASVVGGTEKLFF.

DNA of the CDR3: TGCGCCAGCAGCCAAGTGTGGGGGAGGACTGAAGCTTTCTTT. Translation gives CASSQVWGRTEAFF. This chain uses TRBV4-1 with TRBJ1-1; TRBD1 might be the D (5 bases). Between the trimmed V and J ends, which lost 1 base and 5 bases, there was a span of 11 bases. CDR1 and CDR2 from the germline V gene are MGHRA and YSYEKL. This CDR3 is built from 14 residues.

This clone was recorded only once. This chain joins TRBV5-1 and TRBJ1-2; the D is unclear. This CDR3 region has 13 residues. The germline gives CDR1 SGHRS, CDR2 YFSETQ. Between the trimmed V and J ends, which lost 0 bases and 7 bases, there was a span of 10 bases. The CDR3 region is CASSLGIEGGYTF. The CDR3, as DNA: TGCGCCAGCAGCTTGGGCATTGAGGGTGGCTACACCTTC.

In regard to this clone: An end of the junction differs from the germline gene, which may be a read error. The J gene is TRBJ1-2, the V gene TRBV2; 8 nucleotides align to TRBD1. The germline V gene encodes CDR1 SNHLY and CDR2 FYNNEI. The CDR3 runs 12 residues. The CDR3 loop reads CAGSQGAGGYTF. CDR3 sequence (DNA): TGTGCCGGCAGTCAGGGGGCTGGTGGCTACACCTTC.

The chain joins TRBV27 to TRBJ2-1; a weak D match, TRBD1 (6 bases). V shed 6 bases and J shed 6 bases, with 9 bases lying between them. This CDR3 has 12 amino acids. Germline lookup yields CDR1 MNHEY and CDR2 SMNVEV (reference sequence). CDR3 region: CASRTGSNEQFF. The DNA for the CDR3 is TGTGCCAGCAGAACAGGGAGCAATGAGCAGTTCTTC.

This clone has a handful of counts. The CDR3 is CASYTGGALDGYTF. As DNA, the CDR3 is TGTGCCAGCTACACAGGGGGCGCGTTGGATGGCTACACCTTC. The V and J genes are TRBV18 and TRBJ1-2, with 9 bases matching TRBD1. The CDR3 covers 14 residues. V lost 7 bases, J lost 6 bases, and 9 bases stayed unmatched. From germline, CDR1 is KGHSH and CDR2 LQKENI. Full variable domain (rest looked up from reference TRBV18 and TRBJ1-2): NAGVMQNPRHLVRRRGQEARLRCSPMKGHSHVYWYRQLPEEGLKFMVYLQKENIIDESGMPKERFSAEFPKEGPSILRIQQVVRGDSAAYFCASYTGGALDGYTFGSGTRLTVV.

J is TRBJ1-5 and V is TRBV19, with D tentatively TRBD1 (6 bases). CDR1 and CDR2 from the germline V gene are LNHDA and SQIVND (reference sequence). Between the trimmed V and J ends, which lost 5 bases and 7 bases, there was a span of 18 bases. There are 15 residues in the CDR3. CDR3 in amino acids: CASSPWGGLRQPQHF. Written as DNA, the CDR3 is TGTGCCAGTAGTCCTTGGGGGGGCCTCAGGCAGCCCCAGCATTTT.

CDR3 coding DNA: TGTGCCAGCAGCACGAGCGGGGAGCCGCGAACCGGGGAGCTGTTTTTT. Translating gives CASSTSGEPRTGELFF. The genes are TRBV9 and TRBJ2-2; 7 positions agree with TRBD2. The CDR3 spans 16 residues. After removal of 4 bases from V and 5 bases from J, the junction contained 11 bases not matched to a gene. Looked up from germline, CDR1 is SGDLS and CDR2 is YYNGEE.

V is TRBV12-3 or TRBV12-4 and J is TRBJ2-7; possibly TRBD2 for D (6 bases). The CDR3 has 11 residues. V dropped 5 bases and J dropped 4 bases, with 6 bases sitting between them. CDR3 sequence: CASSAGYEQYF. The CDR3 bases are TGTGCCAGCAGTGCGGGGTACGAGCAGTACTTC.

The chain carries TRBV11-2 and TRBJ1-2, with D possibly matching TRBD1 (6 bases). CDR1 and CDR2 from the germline V gene are SGHAT and FQNNGV. Trimming took 5 bases from V and 4 from J, leaving 20 bases between them. The CDR3 extends over 16 amino acids. The CDR3 bases are TGTGCCAGCAGCCCCATCTCGGGACAACTACGCTATGGCTACACCTTC. Encoded protein: CASSPISGQLRYGYTF.